What follows are 23 T cell receptor beta chains derived from one specimen sequenced in a study of cytomegalovirus exposure and HLA in healthy donors. This PCR relied on a set of 60 Vbeta primers and 13 Jbeta primers. Profiled with immunoSEQ multiplex PCR; TCRdb holds only in-frame clones, not every one. The table lists about 130,000 clones, approximately 68% of them singletons. The sample comprised PBMCs. These receptors were taken from a man aged 30 to 45 in good health and CMV-seropositive.

This clone showed up just a few times. For the CDR3, the DNA is TGTGCCATCAGTGATGGTTTCAGGACTGAAGCTTTCTTT. It specifies CAISDGFRTEAFF. J is TRBJ1-1 and V is TRBV10-3, with no clear D. V was cut by 3 bases and J by 5 bases, with 10 bases left in between. Germline lookup yields CDR1 ENHRY and CDR2 SYGVKD. The CDR3 has 13 amino acids.

The chain carries TRBV5-6 and TRBJ2-5; 12 positions agree with TRBD2. There are 19 residues in the CDR3. Losses at the gene ends were 4 bases for V and 3 bases for J; bases not matched to a gene: 16. In germline, CDR1 is SGHDT, CDR2 YYEEEE. Here the CDR3 reads CASSTTGWTSGKGEETQYF. For the CDR3, the DNA is TGTGCCAGCAGCACGACAGGGTGGACTAGCGGGAAGGGTGAAGAGACCCAGTACTTC.

The CDR3 spells CASSIGEAINQPQHF. As DNA, the CDR3 is TGTGCCAGTAGTATAGGCGAGGCCATTAATCAGCCCCAGCATTTT. The chain combines TRBV19 with TRBJ1-5; unclear D gene. CDR3 length: 15 amino acids. The V and J ends lost 1 base and 4 bases respectively, with 11 bases between them. Per the germline V gene, CDR1 is LNHDA and CDR2 is SQIVND (reference sequence).

This clone was seen more than once but under ten times. The chain joins TRBV19 to TRBJ1-1, with a tentative D call TRBD1 (5 bases). Between the trimmed V and J ends, which lost 6 bases and 1 base, there was a span of 15 bases. This CDR3 is 15 amino acids long. Germline-derived CDR1 and CDR2 are LNHDA and SQIVND (reference sequence). The CDR3 protein is CASSLYIGENTEAFF. The CDR3 DNA follows: TGTGCCAGTAGCCTATACATAGGGGAGAACACTGAAGCTTTCTTT.

This chain uses TRBV6-1 with TRBJ2-7; possibly TRBD1 for D (6 bases). Germline-derived CDR1 and CDR2 are MNHNS and SASEGT. The CDR3 totals 15 residues. With 2 bases removed from V and 1 base from J, the gap between germline ends came to 12 bases. The CDR3 protein is CASSEQGTGSYEQYF. The CDR3 nucleotides are TGTGCCAGCAGTGAACAGGGGACCGGATCCTACGAGCAGTACTTC.

The J gene is TRBJ1-5, the V gene TRBV7-2; D remains ambiguous. Looked up from germline, CDR1 is SGHTA and CDR2 is FQGNSA. Deletions cut 5 bases from V and 6 bases from J, with 8 bases between. The length of the CDR3 is 12 residues. The CDR3 reads CASSASGQPQHF. For the CDR3, the DNA is TGTGCCAGCAGCGCTTCGGGTCAGCCCCAGCATTTT.

Only a few counts were recorded for this clone. The CDR3 DNA is TGCAGCGTTGCTGGCGGGGACTTCGCAGATACGCAGTATTTT. Amino acids: CSVAGGDFADTQYF. The chain uses TRBV29-1 and TRBJ2-3, with D tentatively TRBD2 (6 bases). This CDR3 is 14 amino acids long. Germline CDR1 and CDR2: SQVTM and ANQGSEA. The V and J ends lost 4 bases and 4 bases respectively, with 15 bases between them.

CDR3 DNA sequence: TGTGCCAGCAGCGCCCGCGGAGAAGATACGCAGTATTTT. This sequence encodes CASSARGEDTQYF. The chain recombines TRBV9 with TRBJ2-3; D is undetermined. The CDR3 spans 13 residues. Trimming stripped 3 bases from V and 5 bases from J, with 10 bases between. CDR1 is SGDLS, CDR2 YYNGEE, per germline.

The genes are TRBV7-9 and TRBJ1-4; 8 bases match TRBD1. The V gene's germline CDR1 is SEHNR and CDR2 FQNEAQ (reference sequence). The CDR3 covers 15 residues. J gave up 8 bases and V 5 bases, and 10 bases lay outside the gene matches. In DNA, the CDR3 is TGTGCCAGCAGCCCAGGGGACAGGTGGGGAGAAAAACTGTTTTTT. Translated: CASSPGDRWGEKLFF.

This clone was seen more than once but under ten times. V is TRBV2 and J is TRBJ1-2, with 7 bases fitting TRBD1. The CDR3 totals 14 residues. Germline V gene data show CDR1 as SNHLY and CDR2 as FYNNEI. CDR3: CASCPRGMNYGYTF. CDR3 nucleotides: TGTGCTTCGTGTCCCAGGGGGATGAACTATGGCTACACCTTC.

The V and J genes are TRBV10-3 and TRBJ1-2; TRBD1 might be the D (5 bases). Trimming shortened V by 2 bases and J by 2 bases, and 12 bases separated the two germline ends. This CDR3 spans 15 amino acids. Germline lookup yields CDR1 ENHRY and CDR2 SYGVKD. In DNA form, the CDR3 reads TGTGCCATCAGTGAGGGGGCAGGGAACAACTATGGCTACACCTTC. Translating gives CAISEGAGNNYGYTF.

The chain couples TRBV9 to TRBJ2-6; D might be TRBD1 (5 bases). The CDR3 runs 17 residues. The germline gives CDR1 SGDLS, CDR2 YYNGEE. With 5 bases removed from V and 0 bases from J, the gap between germline ends came to 15 bases. This CDR3 is CASSRTPRNSGANVLTF. The DNA of the CDR3 is TGTGCCAGCAGTCGGACACCTAGAAACTCTGGGGCCAACGTCCTGACTTTC.

This chain links TRBV25-1 with TRBJ2-3; D is perhaps TRBD2 (5 bases). The CDR3 consists of 15 residues. Germline lookup yields CDR1 MGHDK and CDR2 SYGVNS. V lost 0 bases and J 7 bases, leaving 14 bases between the germline ends. CDR3 sequence (DNA): TGTGCCAGCAGTGAATACCGGGGATCCACGAATACGCAGTATTTT. Residues: CASSEYRGSTNTQYF.

V and J are TRBV29-1 and TRBJ2-7, with D perhaps matching TRBD1 (6 bases). The germline V gene has CDR1 SQVTM and CDR2 ANQGSEA. The V end lost 7 bases, the J end lost 0 bases, and 13 bases lay between the germline ends. CDR3 length equals 13 residues. The CDR3 nucleotides are TGCAGCGGAAGGGACACCTTCTCCTACGAGCAGTACTTC. Protein: CSGRDTFSYEQYF.

The chain recombines TRBV29-1 with TRBJ1-4, with 7 bases aligning to TRBD1. This CDR3 region has 13 residues. With V trimmed by 7 bases and J by 6 bases, 8 bases remained unmatched. Germline CDR1 SQVTM, CDR2 ANQGSEA. The CDR3 loop is CSGLRDRDEKLFF. For the CDR3, the DNA is TGCAGCGGGCTTCGGGACAGAGATGAAAAACTGTTTTTT.

The table lists this clone with a few counts. The gene calls are TRBV4-2 and TRBJ2-1; TRBD1 aligns across 7 bases. Per the germline V gene, CDR1 is LGHNA and CDR2 is YNFKEQ. This CDR3 region has 15 residues. The J segment lost 6 bases and the V segment lost 4 bases, leaving 9 bases of the junction unmatched. CDR3 loop: CASSRPSTGSNEQFF. CDR3 nucleotides: TGTGCCAGCAGCCGACCCTCGACAGGGAGCAATGAGCAGTTCTTC.

This clone was seen once. This chain joins TRBV19 and TRBJ2-4, with D hard to call. There are 16 residues in the CDR3. In germline, CDR1 is LNHDA, CDR2 SQIVND (reference sequence). The V and J ends lost 7 bases and 1 base respectively, with 17 bases between them. CDR3 sequence reads: CASTPRRGGAKNIQYF. CDR3 in DNA: TGTGCCAGTACCCCCCGCCGCGGCGGCGCCAAAAACATTCAGTACTTC.

This clone has only a few counts. CDR3 nucleotides: TGTGCCAGCAGCGTAGGACGGCAGGGGGATAATCAGCCCCAGCATTTT. It encodes CASSVGRQGDNQPQHF. The genes are TRBV9 and TRBJ1-5; TRBD1 aligns across 7 bases. The CDR3 loop spans 16 amino acids. Germline trimming cut 0 bases from V and 4 bases from J; bases unmatched to any gene: 7. The germline V gene encodes CDR1 SGDLS and CDR2 YYNGEE. Looking up the rest from reference TRBV9 and TRBJ1-5 gives the full variable domain: DSGVTQTPKHLITATGQRVTLRCSPRSGDLSVYWYQQSLDQGLQFLIQYYNGEERAKGNILERFSAQQFPDLHSELNLSSLELGDSALYFCASSVGRQGDNQPQHFGDGTRLSIL.

This clone showed up just once. The gene calls are TRBV28 and TRBJ2-5; D is unresolved. Germline V gene lookup returns CDR1 MDHEN and CDR2 SYDVKM. V was pared by 7 bases and J by 5 bases, with 11 bases between. CDR3 size: 12 residues. CDR3 nucleotides: TGTGCCAGCAAATCCGGGTGGGAGACCCAGTACTTC. Protein product: CASKSGWETQYF.

This clone appeared a few times. This chain connects TRBV6-1 to TRBJ1-1, with D maybe TRBD1 (6 bases). The CDR3 runs to 15 residues. Germline V lookup: CDR1 MNHNS, CDR2 SASEGT. With 2 bases removed from V and 0 bases from J, the gap between germline ends came to 10 bases. In DNA, the CDR3 is TGTGCCAGCAGTGAATTTGGGGACATGAACACTGAAGCTTTCTTT. Its protein product is CASSEFGDMNTEAFF.

The V gene is TRBV7-9, the J gene TRBJ1-4, with D possibly matching TRBD1 (5 bases). Germline V gene data show CDR1 as SEHNR and CDR2 as FQNEAQ (reference sequence). The CDR3 extends over 15 amino acids. The V end was cut by 2 bases, the J end by 6 bases, with 13 bases between. This CDR3 is CASSLSQGGDEKLFF. The CDR3 DNA reads as TGTGCCAGCAGCTTAAGCCAGGGCGGCGATGAAAAACTGTTTTTT.

V gene TRBV28 combines with J gene TRBJ2-7; TRBD1 might be the D (5 bases). This CDR3 region has 14 residues. V was pared by 5 bases and J by 6 bases, with 17 bases between. Germline V gives CDR1 MDHEN, CDR2 SYDVKM. The CDR3 DNA sequence: TGTGCCAGCAGTGTCCCCAGGGATCCCAGCGAGCAGTACTTC. Translated: CASSVPRDPSEQYF.

This clone was counted a few times. V and J are TRBV4-2 and TRBJ2-1, with 9 bases that match TRBD2. With V trimmed by 0 bases and J by 7 bases, 10 bases remained unmatched. The germline CDR1 and CDR2 sequences are LGHNA and YNFKEQ. The CDR3 loop spans 17 amino acids. CDR3 coding DNA: TGTGCCAGCAGCCAAGATGTTTGGCGGGAGGGCTTGAATGAGCAGTTCTTC. As protein: CASSQDVWREGLNEQFF.